In its sample, the clone carrying this T cell receptor beta chain was seen many times. Its antigen remains unidentified. The data were obtained in a study of T-cell memory formation after mild COVID-19. Study at large: TCR clusters mostly belonged to single donors. Study observations and caveats: Contracting clones, day 15 to 85, had balanced CD4/CD8, and later expanders favored CD4+.

V lost 0 bases and J lost 6; bases outside the gene matches: 3. The CDR3 runs to 14 residues. Germline lookup yields CDR1 SGHKS and CDR2 YYEKEE (reference sequence). The TCR alpha and TCR beta cDNA libraries, bearing sample barcodes and UMIs, were generated by 5'RACE using constant-segment primers. TCRdb ran MiXCR on the 5' RACE reads and lists one entry per CDR3 protein. The sample has about 410,000 distinct CDR3 sequences, about a sixth seen once. This TCR came from a man aged 18 to 30 who had mild COVID-19 (a few samples of this study predate the infection). Cell type and time point are not known. The chain is built from TRBV5-5 and TRBJ1-5; 7 bases line up with TRBD1. The sequenced sample was PBMCs or a T cell subset sorted from them (not recorded which). In nucleotides, the CDR3 is TGTGCCAGCAGCTTGGGAGGGACAGTTCAGCCCCAGCATTTT. It codes for CASSLGGTVQPQHF.